This T cell receptor (beta chain) appears in the sequencing data of a study of blood T cell repertoires in COVID-19. Study in general: Collection of acute and convalescent COVID-19 samples took place in the United States, Italy and Spain. Sources were T cells, B-cell-depleted T cells, or PBMCs; the material itself was cDNA or gDNA.

Patients from Seattle were sampled longitudinally, starting during active infection. There are a few counts of this clone. CDR3 length: 16 amino acids. In germline, CDR1 is MGHRA, CDR2 YSYEKL. Trimming removed 1 base from V and 3 bases from J; junction bases left unmatched: 8. The protocol was immunoSEQ multiplex PCR, while the TCRdb copy is restricted to in-frame clones and leaves out a portion. The data hold around 75,000 clones, with 65% to 85% observed a single time. Sequences were obtained from peripheral blood. This chain connects TRBV4-1 to TRBJ1-2, with TRBD1 matching over 7 bases. The sequence was obtained from a middle-aged man with COVID-19, enrolled during active disease. In nucleotides, the CDR3 is TGCGCCAGCAGCCAAGGGTACGGACAGGAGGACTATGGCTACACCTTC. Protein sequence: CASSQGYGQEDYGYTF.